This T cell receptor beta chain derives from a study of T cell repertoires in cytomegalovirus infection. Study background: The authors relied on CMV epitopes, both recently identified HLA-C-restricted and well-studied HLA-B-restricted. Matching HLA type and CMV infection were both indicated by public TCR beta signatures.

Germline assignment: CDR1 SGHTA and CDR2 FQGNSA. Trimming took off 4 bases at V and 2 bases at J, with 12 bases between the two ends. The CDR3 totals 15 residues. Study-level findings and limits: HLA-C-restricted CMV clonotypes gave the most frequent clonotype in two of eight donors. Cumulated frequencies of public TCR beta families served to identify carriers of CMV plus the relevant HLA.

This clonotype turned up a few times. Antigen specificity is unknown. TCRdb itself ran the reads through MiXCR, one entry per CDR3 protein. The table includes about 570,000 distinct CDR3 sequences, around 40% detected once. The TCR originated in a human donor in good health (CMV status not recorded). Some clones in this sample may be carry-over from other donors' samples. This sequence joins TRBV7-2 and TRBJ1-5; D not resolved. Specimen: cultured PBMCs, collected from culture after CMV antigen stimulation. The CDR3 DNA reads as TGTGCCAGCAGCTATAAGTGGGGTGGCAATCAGCCCCAGCATTTT. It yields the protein CASSYKWGGNQPQHF.